A single sample gave rise to the 18 T cell receptor beta chains below, sequenced in a study of blood T cell repertoires in COVID-19 (dated by TCRdb to 2018 to 2021). The library was prepared using the immunoSEQ multiplex PCR assay. TCRdb holds this immuneACCESS table with in-frame rearrangements only. Some clones are missing; in checked studies, unresolved V genes explain under half, and the rest has no known cause. This sample is represented by 380,000 or so clones; around 87% of them were singletons. 1.3% of the sample belongs to the ten largest clones. The sequenced sample was PBMCs or T cells enriched from blood (not recorded which). All receptors come from a man aged 30-40 years who had recovered from COVID-19.

This rearrangement joins TRBV6-1 to TRBJ1-2, with TRBD1 matching over 7 bases. The germline CDR1 and CDR2 sequences are MNHNS and SASEGT. The CDR3 extends over 13 amino acids. With 0 bases clipped from V and 8 bases from J, the junction kept 3 bases outside the gene matches. Here the CDR3 DNA reads TGTGCCAGCAGTGAAGCAGGGGGCTTGGGCTACACCTTC. It yields the protein CASSEAGGLGYTF.

The CDR3 reads CASSMTGVGNSPLHF. The CDR3, as DNA: TGTGCCAGCAGCATGACAGGGGTTGGTAATTCACCCCTCCACTTT. The chain links TRBV5-4 to TRBJ1-6; 8 nucleotides line up with TRBD1. The CDR3 spans 15 residues. Trimming took 4 bases from V and 6 from J; bases not matched to a gene: 6. CDR1 is SGHNT, CDR2 YYREEE, per germline (reference sequence).

The chain uses TRBV18 and TRBJ2-6; D gene ambiguous. The CDR3 has 15 residues. V lost 1 base, J lost 0 bases, and 4 bases lay in between. Looked up from germline, CDR1 is KGHSH and CDR2 is LQKENI. The CDR3 sequence: CASSPLYSGANVLTF. DNA of the CDR3: TGTGCCAGCTCACCACTTTACTCTGGGGCCAACGTCCTGACTTTC.

This chain links TRBV30 with TRBJ1-1; no clear D gene. Germline V gene lookup returns CDR1 GTSNPN and CDR2 SVGIG (reference sequence). This CDR3 is 12 amino acids long. Trimming took 5 bases from V and 6 from J, leaving 13 bases between them. In DNA, the CDR3 is TGTGCCTGGGTGGGGAGAGGGTCTGAAGCTTTCTTT. Its protein product is CAWVGRGSEAFF.

This clone was picked up a small number of times. The chain is built from TRBV7-2 and TRBJ1-2, with D maybe TRBD1 (6 bases). The CDR3 contains 16 residues. Per the germline V gene, CDR1 is SGHTA and CDR2 is FQGNSA. Between the trimmed V and J ends, which lost 4 bases and 2 bases, there was a span of 17 bases. CDR3 amino acids: CASSYQAGAMNYGYTF. The CDR3 nucleotides read TGTGCCAGCAGCTATCAAGCAGGGGCTATGAACTATGGCTACACCTTC. The complete variable domain, with remaining parts taken from reference TRBV7-2 and TRBJ1-2, reads GAGVSQSPSNKVTEKGKDVELRCDPISGHTALYWYRQSLGQGLEFLIYFQGNSAPDKSGLPSDRFSAERTGGSVSTLTIQRTQQEDSAVYLCASSYQAGAMNYGYTFGSGTRLTVV.

J is TRBJ1-5 and V is TRBV6-6, with 10 bases lining up with TRBD1. This CDR3 has 15 amino acids. CDR1 and CDR2 (germline): MNHNY, SVGAGI (reference sequence). Trimming at V came to 6 bases and at J to 4 bases, leaving 6 bases not matched to a gene. The CDR3 sequence is CASRPRDRGNQPQHF. The CDR3 DNA is TGTGCCAGCAGGCCTCGGGACAGGGGAAATCAGCCCCAGCATTTT.

J is TRBJ1-2 and V is TRBV19; D unclear. The length of the CDR3 is 16 residues. Looked up from germline, CDR1 is LNHDA and CDR2 is SQIVND (reference sequence). V lost 9 bases and J 3 bases, leaving 23 bases between the germline ends. This CDR3 is CARRVLMGIWDYGYTF. CDR3 bases: TGTGCCAGGAGAGTTTTAATGGGCATTTGGGACTATGGCTACACCTTC.

The V and J genes are TRBV3-1 (or the pseudogene TRBV3-2) and TRBJ1-6; D remains unclear. The CDR3 runs to 18 residues. Germline CDR1 and CDR2: LGHDT and YNNKEL (reference sequence). Trimming removed 1 base from V and 3 bases from J, with 16 bases in between. CDR3 sequence (DNA): TGTGCCAGCAGCCAAGCCCACGAGGGAGGGTACTATAATTCACCCCTCCACTTT. This sequence encodes CASSQAHEGGYYNSPLHF.

This clone was found once. The rearrangement uses TRBV9 and TRBJ2-3, with 7 bases that match TRBD1. Germline assignment: CDR1 SGDLS and CDR2 YYNGEE. The CDR3 length is 15 residues. V gave up 0 bases and J gave up 1 base; unmatched junction bases: 2. The CDR3 spells CASSVEGAGTDTQYF. In DNA, the CDR3 is TGTGCCAGCAGCGTAGAGGGGGCCGGCACAGATACGCAGTATTTT.

The chain employs TRBV12-5 and TRBJ1-5; 9 bases match TRBD1. J was trimmed by 1 base and V by 9 bases; bases with no gene match: 4. This CDR3 comprises 14 residues. Germline V lookup: CDR1 LGHNT, CDR2 FRNRAP. The CDR3 region is CASRTGASNQPQHF. CDR3 DNA: TGTGCTAGCAGGACAGGGGCCAGCAATCAGCCCCAGCATTTT.

The rearrangement links TRBV13 to TRBJ2-5; the D gene is possibly TRBD2 (7 bases). The CDR3 loop spans 12 amino acids. Trimming removed 7 bases at V and 7 bases at J, with 13 bases between. The germline V gene has CDR1 PRHDT and CDR2 FYEKMQ (reference sequence). The CDR3 is CASTAGAATQYF. The CDR3 bases are TGTGCCAGCACCGCGGGGGCCGCGACCCAGTACTTC.

This clone showed up many times. The V gene is TRBV5-6, the J gene TRBJ1-2; 7 nucleotides align to TRBD1. Germline V gene lookup returns CDR1 SGHDT and CDR2 YYEEEE. Unmatched junction bases numbered 8, after V lost 5 bases and J lost 4 bases. The CDR3 has 14 residues. The CDR3 loop reads CASSYEDRSYGYTF. CDR3 nucleotide sequence: TGTGCCAGCAGTTACGAGGACAGGTCCTATGGCTACACCTTC.

This clone is a singleton in its sample. Other DNA sequences within the sample encode an identical CDR3. The chain joins TRBV6-4 to TRBJ1-1, with D tentatively TRBD1 (6 bases). Germline V lookup: CDR1 MRHNA, CDR2 SNTAGT. V dropped 3 bases and J dropped 4 bases, with 9 bases sitting between them. The CDR3 contains 13 residues. The CDR3 protein is CASSEQGSTEAFF. For the CDR3, the DNA is TGTGCCAGCAGTGAACAGGGTAGCACTGAAGCTTTCTTT.

This chain uses TRBV6-4 with TRBJ1-1; D gene uncertain. Germline CDR1 is MRHNA and CDR2 is SNTAGT. The CDR3 is 13 residues long. Trimming removed 3 bases from V and 3 bases from J, with 8 bases in between. The CDR3 loop reads CASSERQDTEAFF. The DNA of the CDR3 is TGTGCCAGCAGTGAGCGACAAGACACTGAAGCTTTCTTT.

This chain links TRBV6-5 with TRBJ2-5, with 11 bases that match TRBD2. The CDR3 is 15 residues long. V trimming: 4 bases; J trimming: 2 bases; junction bases outside the gene matches: 3. Germline V gene sequence: CDR1 MNHEY, CDR2 SVGAGI. CDR3 in amino acids: CASSFLAGGQETQYF. Here the CDR3 DNA reads TGTGCCAGCAGTTTTCTAGCGGGGGGACAAGAGACCCAGTACTTC.

The chain couples TRBV11-2 to TRBJ2-4, with 7 bases aligning to TRBD2. This CDR3 contains 14 residues. V was pared by 4 bases and J by 6 bases, with 6 bases of the junction left unmatched. Looked up from germline, CDR1 is SGHAT and CDR2 is FQNNGV. CDR3 loop: CASSSEGLGNIQYF. Written as DNA, the CDR3 is TGTGCCAGCAGCTCAGAAGGACTAGGAAACATTCAGTACTTC.

The chain uses TRBV11-3 and TRBJ2-1; TRBD2 matches 8 bases. The CDR3 extends over 15 amino acids. In germline, CDR1 is SGHNT, CDR2 YENEEA. The J segment lost 4 bases and the V segment lost 5 bases, leaving 7 bases of the junction unmatched. The CDR3 spells CASSLSGGVYNEQFF. In nucleotides, the CDR3 is TGTGCCAGCAGCCTCTCGGGGGGGGTTTACAATGAGCAGTTCTTC.

The rearrangement joins TRBV4-2 to TRBJ1-2; D is unresolved. The germline V and J ends were trimmed by 0 bases and 3 bases, with 14 bases remaining between them. The CDR3 spans 16 residues. From germline, CDR1 is LGHNA and CDR2 YNFKEQ. Here the CDR3 reads CASSQDSGVPYYGYTF. The CDR3 nucleotides are TGTGCCAGCAGCCAAGATAGCGGGGTCCCCTACTATGGCTACACCTTC.